Described below is a single T cell receptor beta chain sequence and its context. Sequencing used immunoSEQ multiplex PCR; TCRdb keeps in-frame clones, though not all of them. The sample has about 94,000 clones; less than 95% are singletons. Germline V gene lookup returns CDR1 LNHDA and CDR2 SQIVND (reference sequence). The V and J ends lost 6 bases and 9 bases respectively, with 9 bases between them. This CDR3 is 11 amino acids long. These data belong to a study of control samples from healthy donors and cancer patients. Material for sequencing was blood. The receptor was isolated from a woman between 18 and 29 years old in good health. The chain combines TRBV19 with TRBJ1-3; D is ambiguous. DNA for the CDR3: TGTGCCAGTAGGGCCGGCGTCACCATATATTTT. It specifies CASRAGVTIYF.